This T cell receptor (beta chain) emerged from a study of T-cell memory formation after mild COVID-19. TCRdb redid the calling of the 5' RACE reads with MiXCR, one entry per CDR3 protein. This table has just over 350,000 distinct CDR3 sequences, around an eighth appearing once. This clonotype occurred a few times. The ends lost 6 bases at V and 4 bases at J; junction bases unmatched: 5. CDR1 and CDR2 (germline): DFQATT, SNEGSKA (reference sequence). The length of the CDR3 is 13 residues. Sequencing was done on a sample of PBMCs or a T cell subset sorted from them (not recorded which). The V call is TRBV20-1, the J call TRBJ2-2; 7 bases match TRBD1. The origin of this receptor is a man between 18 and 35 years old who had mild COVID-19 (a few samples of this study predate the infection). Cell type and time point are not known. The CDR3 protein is CSAYRGPTGELFF. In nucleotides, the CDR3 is TGCAGTGCGTACAGGGGCCCCACCGGGGAGCTGTTTTTT.